Sequencing of this TCR beta chain was carried out in a study of OX40 agonist ivuxolimab in advanced cancers. Regarding the study in general: Ivuxolimab was a fully human IgG2 agonistic monoclonal antibody targeting the costimulatory receptor OX40 (CD134). Intravenous ivuxolimab was administered to patients every 2 weeks at six dose levels: 0.01, 0.1, 0.3, 1.5, 3 and 10 mg/kg. Of the approximately 53 patients in dose escalation, approximately 20 had hepatocellular carcinoma, some 15 had melanoma, 9 had renal cell carcinoma and 9 had head and neck cancer. In the dose-escalation cohort, approximately 82% of patients were male, and the mean age was roughly 56 years with a range of roughly 20 to 85. Patients were allowed to have had prior anti-PD-1, anti-PD-L1 or anti-CTLA-4 therapy, and approximately 40% of the dose-escalation patients had been treated with checkpoint inhibitors. Partial responses were achieved by three dose-escalation patients, of whom one had hepatocellular carcinoma and two had cutaneous melanoma. The purpose of peripheral TCRbeta sequencing was to test whether ivuxolimab changed TCR sequence diversity and led to clonal T-cell expansion. The paper reports the monotherapy dose-escalation portion (N of about 56 patients) of the phase I ivuxolimab trial.

The CDR3 measures 15 amino acids from cysteine to phenylalanine. The only DNA kept is the CDR3, 45 bases in frame from the first base. From V the trimming removes 6 bases and from J it removes 1 base, while the gene matches leave 8 bases of the junction unaccounted for. Reading the germline V gene gives CDR1 MGHDK and CDR2 SYGVNS. Genomic DNA was isolated from the sorted cells so that the TCRbeta CDR3 region could be sequenced. The immunoSEQ Assay was used to sequence the TCRbeta CDR3 regions. Here the immuneACCESS table is served through TCRdb, limited to in-frame sequences with V and J called. Missing clones are a known gap in these copies; in checked studies unresolved V genes cover under half, and the rest lacks a known reason. Present in this sample are about 14,000 clones, around 87% of which were seen just once. The top ten clonotypes cover more than 6% of the sample. Concerning this clone itself: Its antigen has not been determined. Base qualities were left out, and no much larger clone turns up one base away.

Summary of the overall study and its limitations: At doses of 0.1 to 3.0 mg/kg, clonal expansion of both CD4+ and CD8+ T cells in blood was seen between baseline and week 6. Which antigens the clonally expanded peripheral T cells were specific for was not determined. On average, CD8+ T cells showed more expanded clones than CD4+ T cells after ivuxolimab. Low levels of normalized T-cell clonal expansion were also seen in some nonresponding patients. In the 0.1-3.0 mg/kg groups, partial responders were among the patients with the lowest normalized peripheral clonal expansion, particularly in CD8+ T cells.

The trial excluded patients who had a history of autoimmune disease or who were on systemic immunosuppression. Peripheral blood for TCR sequencing was collected from all dose cohorts at baseline, on cycle 4 day 1, and on cycle 7 day 1. Samples were obtained from an open-label, multicenter, first-in-human phase I dose-escalation trial of ivuxolimab. Adults with locally advanced or metastatic melanoma, renal cell, hepatocellular, or head and neck squamous cell carcinoma were enrolled in the trial. Before TCR sequencing, CD4+ T cells and CD8+ T cells from peripheral blood were sorted into separate populations.

This TCR came from an adult with an advanced solid tumor such as melanoma, head and neck, liver or kidney cancer. Sequenced material: CD4+ or CD8+ T cells sorted from blood, taken in a trial of the OX40 agonist ivuxolimab. This sequence uses TRBV25-1 and TRBJ2-5, and 7 junction bases match TRBD2. The sequenced DNA is TGTGCCAGCAGAGCGGGACTTCTAATCCAAGAGACCCAGTACTTC. This codes for CASRAGLLIQETQYF.